What follows is one T cell receptor beta chain and its context. This sample was included in a study of blood T cell repertoires in COVID-19. For the study at large: The analysed material was cDNA or gDNA that came from T cells, B-cell-depleted T cells, or PBMCs.

This CDR3 comprises 14 residues. The germline V gene has CDR1 MDHEN and CDR2 SYDVKM. V was cut by 2 bases and J by 2 bases, with 10 bases left in between. Libraries were prepared by immunoSEQ multiplex PCR; TCRdb keeps only in-frame clonotypes and omits some of them. Of 45,000 to 55,000 clones listed, approximately 80% are singletons. J is TRBJ2-7 and V is TRBV28; a possible D gene is TRBD2 (5 bases). The origin of this receptor is a human donor with active or convalescent COVID-19. The donor label of this sample is uncertain. Sequenced sample: peripheral blood. CDR3 region: CASSLAEAPYEQYF. CDR3 in DNA: TGTGCCAGCAGTTTAGCGGAGGCCCCCTACGAGCAGTACTTC. The variable domain in full, completed from reference TRBV28 and TRBJ2-7, reads DVKVTQSSRYLVKRTGEKVFLECVQDMDHENMFWYRQDPGLGLRLIYFSYDVKMKEKGDIPEGYSVSREKKERFSLILESASTNQTSMYLCASSLAEAPYEQYFGPGTRLTVT.